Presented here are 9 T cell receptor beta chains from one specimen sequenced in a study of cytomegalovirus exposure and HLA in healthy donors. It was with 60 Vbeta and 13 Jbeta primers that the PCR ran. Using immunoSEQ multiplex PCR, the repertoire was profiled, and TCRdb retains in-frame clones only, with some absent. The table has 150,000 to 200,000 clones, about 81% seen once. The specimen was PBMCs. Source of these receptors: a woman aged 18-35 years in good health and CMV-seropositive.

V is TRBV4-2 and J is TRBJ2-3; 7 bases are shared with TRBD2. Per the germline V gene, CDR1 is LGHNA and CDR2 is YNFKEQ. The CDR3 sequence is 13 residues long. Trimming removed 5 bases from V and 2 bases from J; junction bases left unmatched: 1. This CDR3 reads CASSGGDTDTQYF. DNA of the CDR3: TGTGCCAGCAGCGGGGGGGACACAGATACGCAGTATTTT.

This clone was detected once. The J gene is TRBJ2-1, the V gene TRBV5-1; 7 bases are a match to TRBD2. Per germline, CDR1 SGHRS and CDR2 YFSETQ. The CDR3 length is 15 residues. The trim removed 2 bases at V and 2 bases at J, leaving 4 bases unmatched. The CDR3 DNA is TGCGCCAGCAGCTTCCGCAGCGGGGCCTACAATGAGCAGTTCTTC. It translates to CASSFRSGAYNEQFF.

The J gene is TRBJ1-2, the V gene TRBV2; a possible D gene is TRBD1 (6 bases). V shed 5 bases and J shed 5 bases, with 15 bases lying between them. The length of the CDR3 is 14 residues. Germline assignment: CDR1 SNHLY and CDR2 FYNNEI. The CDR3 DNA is TGTGCCAGCAGTCTCTCTCGGACAGAGTATGGCTACACCTTC. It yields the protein CASSLSRTEYGYTF.

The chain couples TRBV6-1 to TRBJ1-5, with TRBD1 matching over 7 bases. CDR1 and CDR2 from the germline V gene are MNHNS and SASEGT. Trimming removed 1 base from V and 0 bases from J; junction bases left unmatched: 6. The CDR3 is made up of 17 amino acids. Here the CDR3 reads CASSEVRGGYSNQPQHF. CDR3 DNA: TGTGCCAGCAGTGAAGTTAGAGGGGGCTATAGCAATCAGCCCCAGCATTTT.

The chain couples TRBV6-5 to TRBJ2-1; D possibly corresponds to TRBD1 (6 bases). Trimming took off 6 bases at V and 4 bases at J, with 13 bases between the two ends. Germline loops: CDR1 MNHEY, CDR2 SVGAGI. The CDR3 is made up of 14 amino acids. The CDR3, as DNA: TGTGCCAGCAGCCAAAACAGGGCATACAATGAGCAGTTCTTC. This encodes CASSQNRAYNEQFF.

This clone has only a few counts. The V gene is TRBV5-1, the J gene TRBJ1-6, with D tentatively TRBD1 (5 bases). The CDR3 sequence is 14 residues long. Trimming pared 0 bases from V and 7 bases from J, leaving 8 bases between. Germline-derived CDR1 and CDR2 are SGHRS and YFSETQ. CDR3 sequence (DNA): TGCGCCAGCAGCTTGGTGGCAGGGAATTCACCCCTCCACTTT. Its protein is CASSLVAGNSPLHF.

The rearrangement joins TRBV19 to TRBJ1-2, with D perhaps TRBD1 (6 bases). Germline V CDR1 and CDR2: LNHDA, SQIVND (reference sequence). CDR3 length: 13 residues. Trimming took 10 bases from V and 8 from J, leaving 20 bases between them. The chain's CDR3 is CAIRQGGGWGYTF. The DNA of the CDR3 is TGTGCCATCCGTCAGGGAGGGGGTTGGGGCTACACCTTC.

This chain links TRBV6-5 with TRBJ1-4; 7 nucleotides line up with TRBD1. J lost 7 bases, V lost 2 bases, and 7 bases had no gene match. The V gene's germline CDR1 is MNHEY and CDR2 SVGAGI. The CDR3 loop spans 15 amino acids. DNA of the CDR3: TGTGCCAGCAGTTACAATCCCGCAGGGGGTGAAAAACTGTTTTTT. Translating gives CASSYNPAGGEKLFF.

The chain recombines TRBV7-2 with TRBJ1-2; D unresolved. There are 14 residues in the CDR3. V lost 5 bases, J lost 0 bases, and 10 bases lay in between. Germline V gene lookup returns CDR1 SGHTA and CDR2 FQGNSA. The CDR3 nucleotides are TGTGCCAGCAGCGGGATCGGGGCTAACTATGGCTACACCTTC. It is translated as CASSGIGANYGYTF. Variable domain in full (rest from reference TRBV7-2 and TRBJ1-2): GAGVSQSPSNKVTEKGKDVELRCDPISGHTALYWYRQSLGQGLEFLIYFQGNSAPDKSGLPSDRFSAERTGGSVSTLTIQRTQQEDSAVYLCASSGIGANYGYTFGSGTRLTVV.